These 28 T cell receptor beta chains were sequenced from one sample in a study of CD8+ T cells in alopecia areata. Cutaneous lymph nodes were pooled and cells sorted by CD4, CD8alpha, NKG2D, NKG2ACE and more. TCR sequencing used cDNA made by reverse transcription of extracted RNA. Clones were sequenced by immunoSEQ multiplex PCR, and TCRdb holds only the in-frame ones, with some missing. Observed in the sample are around 20,000 clones, none of them singletons. Specimen: CD8+ T cells sorted from a lymph node. Source of these receptors: a C3H/HeJ mouse with alopecia areata. As its MHC haplotype, the strain has H2-k.

This clone came up a few times. Gene names are mouse gene names. The read falls 4 residues short of the CDR3 end, and the missing part is taken from the germline J gene. This sequence joins TRBV13-3 and TRBJ2-5; 10 nucleotides align to TRBD2. There are 16 residues in the CDR3. In germline, CDR1 is NNHDY, CDR2 SYVADS. The CDR3 here is CASSDALGGPGDTQYF. The DNA read from the CDR3 is TGTGCCAGCAGTGATGCGCTGGGGGGGCCGGGAGAC.

This clone appeared many times. Genes here carry mouse names. The read ends 4 residues shy of where the CDR3 ends; the end is completed using the germline J gene. The V and J genes are TRBV1 and TRBJ2-3, with 10 bases identical to TRBD1. This CDR3 has 16 amino acids. Germline V gene lookup returns CDR1 NSQYPW and CDR2 LRSPGD (reference sequence). The trim removed 1 base at V and 1 base at J, leaving 2 bases unmatched. The DNA read from the CDR3 is TGCACCTGCAGTGCAGGACAGGGGGCAGGTGCAGAA. This encodes CTCSAGQGAGAE. The full CDR3 sequence reads CTCSAGQGAGAETLYF.

This clone was picked up a small number of times. Mouse gene names and germline throughout. Sequencing ends 4 residues short of the CDR3 end; the germline J gene provides the rest. The chain recombines TRBV19 with TRBJ1-2, with TRBD1 matching 7 bases. The germline gives CDR1 FNHDT, CDR2 SITEND (reference sequence). The CDR3 contains 13 residues. CDR3: CASSKGAGSDYTF. The CDR3 DNA, read in part, is TGTGCCAGCAGTAAGGGGGCAGGGTCC. The full variable domain, rest sourced from reference TRBV19 and TRBJ1-2, is GGIITQTPKFLIGQEGQKLTLKCQQNFNHDTMYWYRQDSGKGLRLIYYSITENDLQKGDLSEGYDASREKKSSFSLTVTSAQKNEMAVFLCASSKGAGSDYTFGSGTRLLVI.

This clone was observed many times. Mouse names are used for the genes. The read ends 4 residues early relative to the CDR3; the germline J gene fills the gap. The genes are TRBV31 and TRBJ1-4; D may be TRBD1 (6 bases). CDR1 and CDR2 (germline): GKSSPN, SITVG. The CDR3 has 15 residues. Trimming removed 3 bases at V and 0 bases at J, with 11 bases between. The CDR3: CAWSTGTFSNERLFF. The part of the CDR3 DNA that was read is TGTGCCTGGAGCACCGGGACATTTTCCAACGAA.

This clone was seen repeatedly, ten times or more. Gene labels here are mouse ones. The read gets to within 4 residues of the CDR3 end, and the germline J gene fills in the rest. V usage is TRBV1 and J usage is TRBJ2-3, with 10 bases matching TRBD1. The CDR3 covers 15 residues. Germline V lookup: CDR1 NSQYPW, CDR2 LRSPGD (reference sequence). V was pared by 3 bases and J by 4 bases, with 4 bases of the junction left unmatched. The part of the CDR3 DNA that was read is TGCACCTGCAGTGCTTTGGGACAGGGGTCAGAA. Its translation: CTCSALGQGSE. Given in full, the CDR3 is CTCSALGQGSETLYF.

With respect to this clone: Here the gene names and germline are mouse. The CDR3 end is not reached by the read, which stops 4 residues before it; the germline J gene fills it in. The J gene is TRBJ2-7, the V gene TRBV1; 7 bases align to TRBD1. CDR3 length: 13 amino acids. Germline-derived CDR1 and CDR2 are NSQYPW and LRSPGD (reference sequence). This CDR3 reads CTCSAPQGDEQYF. Incomplete CDR3 DNA: TGCACCTGCAGTGCCCCCCAGGGGGAT. Full variable domain (remainder filled in from reference TRBV1 and TRBJ2-7): VTLLEQNPRWRLVPRGQAVNLRCILKNSQYPWMSWYQQDLQKQLQWLFTLRSPGDKEVKSLPGADYLATRVTDTELRLQVANMSQGRTLYCTCSAPQGDEQYFGPGTRLTVL.

On this clone itself: The genes and germline here are from mouse. The DNA read from the CDR3 is TGTGGTGCTAGGGAGAGGAACACA. Its translation: CGARERNT. From start to end, the CDR3 is CGARERNTEVFF. The rearrangement links TRBV20 to TRBJ1-1, with D uncertain. The read falls 4 residues short of the CDR3 end, and the missing part is taken from the germline J gene. Germline CDR1 reads GFQATS; CDR2 reads STVNSAI. This CDR3 is built from 12 residues. Trimming shortened V by 0 bases and J by 1 base, and 3 bases separated the two germline ends.

This clone was seen at least ten times. The genes are named according to mouse. The DNA ends 4 residues before the CDR3 does, and the rest of the CDR3 is filled in from the germline J gene. The V gene is TRBV1, the J gene TRBJ1-1; 8 bases map to TRBD1. Germline V gives CDR1 NSQYPW, CDR2 LRSPGD (reference sequence). This CDR3 is 15 amino acids long. With 1 base clipped from V and 4 bases from J, the junction kept 5 bases outside the gene matches. The CDR3 sequence is CTCSAATGVGTEVFF. The sequenced part of the CDR3 DNA is TGCACCTGCAGTGCAGCGACAGGGGTGGGCACA. The full variable domain, completed using reference TRBV1 and TRBJ1-1, is VTLLEQNPRWRLVPRGQAVNLRCILKNSQYPWMSWYQQDLQKQLQWLFTLRSPGDKEVKSLPGADYLATRVTDTELRLQVANMSQGRTLYCTCSAATGVGTEVFFGKGTRLTVV.

As regards this clone: Genes and germline are mouse. Read coverage stops 4 residues before the CDR3 terminus; the germline J gene supplies the remainder. V is TRBV1 and J is TRBJ2-5; 9 bases agree with TRBD2. CDR1 is NSQYPW and CDR2 is LRSPGD in the germline V gene (reference sequence). The J segment lost 3 bases and the V segment lost 0 bases, leaving 1 base of the junction unmatched. This CDR3 comprises 15 residues. Incomplete CDR3 DNA: TGCACCTGCAGTGCAGATCTGGGGGGGCAAGAC. Translated: CTCSADLGGQD. Given in full, the CDR3 is CTCSADLGGQDTQYF.

As concerns this clone: Germline and genes: mouse. The read is 4 residues too short to cover the CDR3 end, so that end is filled in from the germline J gene. The V gene is TRBV19, the J gene TRBJ2-7; TRBD2 matches at 9 bases. Germline assignment: CDR1 FNHDT and CDR2 SITEND (reference sequence). With V trimmed by 1 base and J by 3 bases, 2 bases remained unmatched. The CDR3 has 14 residues. The sequenced CDR3 bases are TGTGCCAGCAGTATACTGGGGGGGATCTAT. Translation: CASSILGGIY. The whole CDR3 protein is CASSILGGIYEQYF.

In its sample, this clone was seen many times. All gene names here are mouse names. The sequenced fragment ends 4 residues before the CDR3 boundary, so the rest is inferred from the germline J gene. This rearrangement joins TRBV17 to TRBJ2-1, with TRBD1 as a possible D gene (5 bases). V shed 4 bases and J shed 4 bases, with 8 bases lying between them. The germline gives CDR1 MNHDT, CDR2 YYDKIL. The CDR3 is made up of 13 amino acids. CDR3 sequence reads: CASSTPGYAEQFF. Incomplete CDR3 DNA: TGTGCTAGCAGTACCCCAGGGTATGCT. The full variable domain, completed using reference TRBV17 and TRBJ2-1, is DTTVKQNPRYKLARVGKPVNLICSQTMNHDTMYWYQKKPNQAPKLLLFYYDKILNREADTFEKFQSSRPNNSFCSLYIGSAGLEYSAMYLCASSTPGYAEQFFGPGTRLTVL.

There are many counts of this clone. Here the gene names and germline are mouse. The CDR3 end is not reached by the read, which stops 4 residues before it; the germline J gene fills it in. V usage is TRBV1 and J usage is TRBJ1-4; D is unresolved. V was pared by 4 bases and J by 4 bases, with 7 bases between. The CDR3 length is 13 residues. CDR1 is NSQYPW and CDR2 is LRSPGD in the germline V gene (reference sequence). The CDR3 here is CTCSGDINERLFF. The part of the CDR3 DNA that was read is TGCACCTGCAGTGGAGACATCAACGAA.

This clone came up many times. Gene names follow the mouse nomenclature. The CDR3 is cut off 4 residues early in the read; its end comes from the germline J gene. V is TRBV13-3 and J is TRBJ1-1, with a tentative D call TRBD1 (6 bases). This CDR3 has 14 residues. The germline V gene has CDR1 NNHDY and CDR2 SYVADS. Trimming left V 2 bases short and J 1 base short, with 9 bases between. CDR3 loop: CASSERGRNTEVFF. The CDR3 bases that were read are TGTGCCAGCAGTGAGAGGGGGAGGAACACA.

This clone was detected ten times or more. Here the gene names and germline are mouse. The DNA ends 4 residues before the CDR3 does, and the rest of the CDR3 is filled in from the germline J gene. V and J are TRBV1 and TRBJ1-1, with a weak D call TRBD1 (5 bases). The germline V gene has CDR1 NSQYPW and CDR2 LRSPGD (reference sequence). Trimming shortened V by 0 bases and J by 3 bases, and 11 bases separated the two germline ends. The CDR3 totals 15 residues. The CDR3 sequence is CTCSADIRADTEVFF. The sequenced CDR3 bases are TGCACCTGCAGTGCAGATATCAGGGCAGACACA.

This clone was recorded at least ten times. Mouse gene names apply. The DNA ends 4 residues before the CDR3 does, and the rest of the CDR3 is filled in from the germline J gene. The chain is built from TRBV13-3 and TRBJ2-5, with D unclear. Looked up from germline, CDR1 is NNHDY and CDR2 is SYVADS. The V gene lost 5 bases and the J gene lost 0 bases, with 7 bases spanning the gap. The CDR3 has 13 amino acids. CDR3 protein: CASRTFNQDTQYF. The sequenced part of the CDR3 DNA is TGTGCCAGCAGGACATTTAACCAAGAC. The full variable domain, with the rest looked up from reference TRBV13-3 and TRBJ2-5, is EAAVTQSPRSKVAVTGGKVTLSCHQTNNHDYMYWYRQDTGHGLRLIHYSYVADSTEKGDIPDGYKASRPSQENFSLILELASLSQTAVYFCASRTFNQDTQYFGPGTRLLVL.

As regards this clone: Gene names and germline refer to mouse. The CDR3 goes on 4 residues after the read ends, and that part is filled in from the germline J gene. This chain uses TRBV1 with TRBJ2-1; D is uncertain. Germline lookup yields CDR1 NSQYPW and CDR2 LRSPGD (reference sequence). V was shortened by 1 base and J by 0 bases, with 7 bases between the two germline ends. This CDR3 comprises 15 residues. The CDR3 DNA, read in part, is TGCACCTGCAGTGCAGGCTGGCATAACTATGCT. This codes for CTCSAGWHNYA. The complete CDR3 sequence is CTCSAGWHNYAEQFF.

Notes on this clone: The gene symbols are mouse symbols. The read gets to within 4 residues of the CDR3 end, and the germline J gene fills in the rest. The V call is TRBV1, the J call TRBJ2-7, with 13 bases that match TRBD2. Germline CDR1 is NSQYPW and CDR2 is LRSPGD (reference sequence). V shed 3 bases and J 0 bases; nucleotides not matched to a gene: 2. This CDR3 contains 16 residues. The covered CDR3 bases are TGCACCTGCAGTGCTCGGGACTGGGGGGGCTCCTAT. This encodes CTCSARDWGGSY. The entire CDR3 reads CTCSARDWGGSYEQYF.

This clone was seen more than once but under ten times. The gene symbols are mouse symbols. The read halts 4 residues ahead of the CDR3 end, with the missing end drawn from the germline J gene. The chain is built from TRBV13-2 and TRBJ2-1; 8 nucleotides align to TRBD1. The V and J ends lost 3 bases and 3 bases, in that order; junction bases with no gene match: 5. Per the germline V gene, CDR1 is NNHNN and CDR2 is SYGAGS (reference sequence). This CDR3 spans 15 amino acids. CDR3 DNA (partial): TGTGCCAGCGGTGGGGAGACAGGGGTCTATGCT. This gives the protein CASGGETGVYA. The entire CDR3 protein reads CASGGETGVYAEQFF.

This clone has only a few counts. These gene names are mouse names. The CDR3 is cut off 4 residues early in the read; its end comes from the germline J gene. The genes are TRBV19 and TRBJ2-1, with 8 bases lining up with TRBD2. J was trimmed by 2 bases and V by 1 base; bases with no gene match: 5. CDR3 size: 16 residues. Germline lookup yields CDR1 FNHDT and CDR2 SITEND (reference sequence). The CDR3 region is CASSITLGGYYAEQFF. The sequenced CDR3 bases are TGTGCCAGCAGTATAACGCTGGGGGGATACTATGCT.

This clone has a handful of counts. The gene symbols are mouse symbols. The CDR3 end falls 4 residues outside the read, so it is completed with the germline J gene. The chain carries TRBV19 and TRBJ2-1, with 12 bases that match TRBD1. This CDR3 contains 16 residues. The V gene's germline CDR1 is FNHDT and CDR2 SITEND (reference sequence). The CDR3 bases that were read are TGTGCCAGCAGCCGGGACAGGGGGCGCGGAGGCGCT. It encodes CASSRDRGRGGA. The full CDR3 reads CASSRDRGRGGAEQFF.

This clone has only a few counts. The gene names here belong to mouse. The read falls 4 residues short of the CDR3 end, and the missing part is taken from the germline J gene. V gene TRBV31 combines with J gene TRBJ2-1; 10 bases are a match to TRBD2. Germline lookup yields CDR1 GKSSPN and CDR2 SITVG. Trimming at V came to 2 bases and at J to 4 bases, leaving 5 bases not matched to a gene. There are 15 residues in the CDR3. The CDR3 spells CAWSANWGGYAEQFF. The CDR3 DNA, read in part, is TGTGCCTGGAGTGCAAACTGGGGGGGTTATGCT.

This clone was found many times. The TCRdb protein and the DNA translation do not line up at residue 11; the protein shown here was made by translating the DNA. The gene names given are mouse names. The sequenced part of the CDR3 DNA is TGTGCCAGCAGTATAATCCAGTCTGGAAATACG. Its protein is CASSIIQSGNT. The full CDR3 is CASSIIQSGNTLYF. The chain combines TRBV19 with TRBJ1-3; unclear D gene. The sequence runs out 3 residues before the end of the CDR3; the remainder is reconstructed from the germline J gene. Germline values: CDR1 FNHDT, CDR2 SITEND (reference sequence). Trimming removed 1 base at V and 1 base at J, with 6 bases between. CDR3 length equals 14 residues.

This clone was counted at least ten times. The listed genes are named as in mouse. From the germline J gene comes the end of the CDR3, since the read stops 4 residues before it. V gene TRBV17 combines with J gene TRBJ2-3; D might be TRBD1 (6 bases). The CDR3 runs to 14 residues. Trimming pared 5 bases from V and 2 bases from J, leaving 11 bases between. Germline-derived CDR1 and CDR2 are MNHDT and YYDKIL. CDR3 in amino acids: CASSPGTIAETLYF. The CDR3 DNA, read in part, is TGTGCTAGCAGTCCCGGGACAATTGCAGAA.

As concerns this clone: Gene names follow the mouse nomenclature. The DNA ends 4 residues before the CDR3 does, and the rest of the CDR3 is filled in from the germline J gene. The chain has TRBV1 and TRBJ2-7, with 9 bases lining up with TRBD1. The length of the CDR3 is 15 residues. The V segment lost 1 base and the J segment 3 bases; nucleotides outside the gene matches: 4. Germline CDR1 reads NSQYPW; CDR2 reads LRSPGD (reference sequence). The CDR3 spells CTCSAARQGVYEQYF. CDR3 DNA, as far as it was read: TGCACCTGCAGTGCAGCCAGACAGGGGGTCTAT.

In this sample, this clone turned up a few times. Here the gene names and germline are mouse. With the read ending 4 residues before the CDR3 end, the germline J gene is used to fill in that end. This chain joins TRBV13-1 and TRBJ2-2; TRBD2 matches at 8 bases. After removal of 0 bases from V and 1 base from J, the junction contained 2 bases not matched to a gene. Germline V CDR1 and CDR2: NSHNY, SYGAGN. This CDR3 spans 16 amino acids. The sequenced part of the CDR3 DNA is TGTGCCAGCAGTGATGCAGGACTGGGAAACACCGGG. Translation gives CASSDAGLGNTG. The whole CDR3 is CASSDAGLGNTGQLYF.

To note about this clone: The genes are named according to mouse. The read is 4 residues too short to cover the CDR3 end, so that end is filled in from the germline J gene. The rearrangement joins TRBV3 to TRBJ2-5; 8 bases align to TRBD1. This CDR3 is built from 14 residues. V was pared by 1 base and J by 3 bases, with 0 bases of the junction left unmatched. Germline assignment: CDR1 SNHLY and CDR2 FYNGKV (reference sequence). CDR3 in amino acids: CASSLGQGQDTQYF. CDR3 DNA, as far as it was read: TGTGCCAGCAGCTTAGGACAGGGGCAAGAC. The full variable domain, its missing parts supplied by reference TRBV3 and TRBJ2-5, is GPKVLQIPSHQIIDMGQMVTLNCDPVSNHLYFYWYKQILGQQMEFLVNFYNGKVMEKSKLFKDQFSVERPDGSYFTLKIQPTALEDSAVYFCASSLGQGQDTQYFGPGTRLLVL.

This clone was seen repeatedly, ten times or more. Genes and germline are mouse. The read comes to an end 4 residues before the CDR3 does, leaving the germline J gene to fill in the end. V gene TRBV13-3 combines with J gene TRBJ2-5, with 10 bases aligning to TRBD2. Per germline, CDR1 NNHDY and CDR2 SYVADS. The CDR3 runs to 17 residues. V gave up 0 bases and J gave up 1 base; unmatched junction bases: 5. This CDR3 reads CASSDVRTGGYQDTQYF. The CDR3 bases that were read are TGTGCCAGCAGTGATGTGAGGACTGGGGGCTACCAAGAC.

The table lists this clone with many counts. Gene labels here are mouse ones. The sequenced fragment ends 4 residues before the CDR3 boundary, so the rest is inferred from the germline J gene. The V gene is TRBV14, the J gene TRBJ2-1, with TRBD1 identical over 10 bases. Germline assignment: CDR1 SGHDT and CDR2 FRDEAV. This CDR3 has 15 amino acids. V lost 5 bases and J lost 3; bases outside the gene matches: 5. The CDR3 spells CASSSGTGVYAEQFF. Partial CDR3 DNA: TGTGCCAGCAGCTCCGGGACAGGGGTCTATGCT.